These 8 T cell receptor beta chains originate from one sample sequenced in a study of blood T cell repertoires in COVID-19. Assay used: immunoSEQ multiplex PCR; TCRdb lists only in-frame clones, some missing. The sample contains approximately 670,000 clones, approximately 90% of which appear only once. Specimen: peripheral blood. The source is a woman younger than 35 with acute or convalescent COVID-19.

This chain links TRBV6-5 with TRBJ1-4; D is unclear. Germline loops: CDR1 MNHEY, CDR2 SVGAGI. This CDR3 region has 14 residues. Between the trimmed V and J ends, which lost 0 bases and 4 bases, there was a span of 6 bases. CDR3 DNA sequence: TGTGCCAGCAGTTACTCGGCAAATAATGAAAAACTGTTTTTT. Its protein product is CASSYSANNEKLFF.

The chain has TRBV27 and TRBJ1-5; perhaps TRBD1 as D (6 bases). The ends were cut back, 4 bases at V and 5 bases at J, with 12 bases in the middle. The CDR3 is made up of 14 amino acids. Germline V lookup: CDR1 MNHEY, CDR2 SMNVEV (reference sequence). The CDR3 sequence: CASSYSNRDQPQHF. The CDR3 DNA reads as TGTGCCAGCAGTTACAGTAACAGGGATCAGCCCCAGCATTTT.

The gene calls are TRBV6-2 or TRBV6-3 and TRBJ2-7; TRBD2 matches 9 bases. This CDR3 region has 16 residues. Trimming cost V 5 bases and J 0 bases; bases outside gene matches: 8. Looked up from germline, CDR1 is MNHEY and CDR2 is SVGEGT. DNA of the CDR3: TGTGCCAGCAGTCCACGGGGACTAGCAAGCTCCTACGAGCAGTACTTC. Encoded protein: CASSPRGLASSYEQYF.

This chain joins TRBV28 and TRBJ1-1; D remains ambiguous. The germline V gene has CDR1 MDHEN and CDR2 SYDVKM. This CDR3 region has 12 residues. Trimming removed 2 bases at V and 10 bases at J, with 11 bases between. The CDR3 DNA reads TGTGCCAGCAGTTTACAGGCAGGAAGAGCTTTCTTT. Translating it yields CASSLQAGRAFF.

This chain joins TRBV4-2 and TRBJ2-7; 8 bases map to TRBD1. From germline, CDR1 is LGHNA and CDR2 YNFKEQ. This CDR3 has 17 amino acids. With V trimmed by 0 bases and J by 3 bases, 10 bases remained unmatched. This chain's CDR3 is CASSQDRMRDRGYEQYF. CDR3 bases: TGTGCCAGCAGCCAAGATAGAATGAGAGACAGGGGCTACGAGCAGTACTTC.

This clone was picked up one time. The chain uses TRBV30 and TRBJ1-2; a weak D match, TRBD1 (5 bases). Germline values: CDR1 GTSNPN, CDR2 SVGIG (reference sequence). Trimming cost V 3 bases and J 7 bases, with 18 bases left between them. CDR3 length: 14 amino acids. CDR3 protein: CAWRSWGDDTGYTF. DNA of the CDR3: TGTGCCTGGAGATCGTGGGGGGATGATACTGGCTACACCTTC. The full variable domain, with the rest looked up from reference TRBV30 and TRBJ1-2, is SQTIHQWPATLVQPVGSPLSLECTVEGTSNPNLYWYRQAAGRGLQLLFYSVGIGQISSEVPQNLSASRPQDRQFILSSKKLLLSDSGFYLCAWRSWGDDTGYTFGSGTRLTVV.

The CDR3 DNA reads TGCAGCGTTGGGAGGGGTCCCCTCCAAGAGACCCAGTACTTC. As protein: CSVGRGPLQETQYF. The rearrangement links TRBV29-1 to TRBJ2-5, with a tentative D call TRBD2 (6 bases). The germline V gene encodes CDR1 SQVTM and CDR2 ANQGSEA. The CDR3 spans 14 residues. V lost 4 bases, J lost 1 base, and 13 bases lay in between.

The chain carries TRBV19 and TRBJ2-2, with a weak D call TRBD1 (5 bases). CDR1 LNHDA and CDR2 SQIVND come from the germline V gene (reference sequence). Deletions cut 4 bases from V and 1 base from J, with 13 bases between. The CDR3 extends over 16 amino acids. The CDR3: CASSNYRSLNTGELFF. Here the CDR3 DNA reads TGTGCCAGTAGTAATTACAGGAGTCTGAACACCGGGGAGCTGTTTTTT.